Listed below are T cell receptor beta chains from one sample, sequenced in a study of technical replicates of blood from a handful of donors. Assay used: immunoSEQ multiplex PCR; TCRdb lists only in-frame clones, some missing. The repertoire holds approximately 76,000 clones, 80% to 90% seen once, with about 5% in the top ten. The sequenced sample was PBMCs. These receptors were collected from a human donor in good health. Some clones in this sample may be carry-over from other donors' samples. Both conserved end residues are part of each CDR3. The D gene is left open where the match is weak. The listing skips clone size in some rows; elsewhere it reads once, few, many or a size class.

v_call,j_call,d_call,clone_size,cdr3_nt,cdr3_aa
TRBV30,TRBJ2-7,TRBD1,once,TGTGCCTGGAGTGTAGACAGGGGAGTCCACGAGCAGTACTTC,CAWSVDRGVHEQYF
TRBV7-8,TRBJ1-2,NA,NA,TGTGCCAGCAGCGCCACCGCATCAGGGCGTGGCTACACCTTC,CASSATASGRGYTF
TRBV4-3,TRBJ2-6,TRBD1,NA,TGCGCCAGCAGCGAGGACAGGGGCCACTCTGGGGCCAACGTCCTGACTTTC,CASSEDRGHSGANVLTF
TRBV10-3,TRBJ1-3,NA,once,TGTGCCATCAGTGAGCCCGACAGCTCTGGAAACACCATATATTTT,CAISEPDSSGNTIYF
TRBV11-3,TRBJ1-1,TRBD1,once,TGTGCCAGCAGCTTATCTACAGGGGGGAACACTGAAGCTTTCTTT,CASSLSTGGNTEAFF
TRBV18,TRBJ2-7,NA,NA,TGTGCCAGCTCACAACAACGGATGGAGCTCTCCTACGAGCAGTACTTC,CASSQQRMELSYEQYF
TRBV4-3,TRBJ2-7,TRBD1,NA,TGCGCCAGCAGCCAAGCTTGGACAGGTGGAAGCTCCTACGAGCAGTACTTC,CASSQAWTGGSSYEQYF
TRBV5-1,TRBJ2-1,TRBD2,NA,TGCGCCAGCAGCCCGAACACCCGGGGGGGCTTAAGTCATGAGCAGTTCTTC,CASSPNTRGGLSHEQFF
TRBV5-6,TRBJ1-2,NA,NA,TGTGCCAGCAGCCGTGGGGCAGGGGCTCGTGGCTACACCTTC,CASSRGAGARGYTF
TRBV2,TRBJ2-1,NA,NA,TGTGCCAGCAGTGAAGCGCGAGACAATGAGCAGTTCTTC,CASSEARDNEQFF
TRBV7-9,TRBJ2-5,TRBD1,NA,TGTGCCAGCAGCTTAGGGACAGGGGGGACGGAGACCCAGTACTTC,CASSLGTGGTETQYF
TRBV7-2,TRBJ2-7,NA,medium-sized,TGTGCCAGCAGATTAGGGGGCGGGAGCTACGAGCAGTACTTC,CASRLGGGSYEQYF
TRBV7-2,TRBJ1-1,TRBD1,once,TGTGCCAGCAGCTACCTCGGGGGACAGCTGAACACTGAAGCTTTCTTT,CASSYLGGQLNTEAFF
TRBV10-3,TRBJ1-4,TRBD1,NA,TGTGCCATCAGTGAGAGACAGGGGAATGAAAAACTGTTTTTT,CAISERQGNEKLFF
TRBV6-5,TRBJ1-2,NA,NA,TGTGCCAGCAGTTCCATGAACTATGGCTACACCTTC,CASSSMNYGYTF
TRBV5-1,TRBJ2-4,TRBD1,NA,TGCGCCAGCAGCTTGCAGGGGGTTGACATTCAGTACTTC,CASSLQGVDIQYF
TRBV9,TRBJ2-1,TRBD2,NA,TGTGCCAGCAGCGTAGCGGGAGGGCCAAATGAGCAGTTCTTC,CASSVAGGPNEQFF
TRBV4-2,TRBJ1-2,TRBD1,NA,TGTGCCAGCATCCTCGATCCAGGGACAGGTGGCTACACCTTC,CASILDPGTGGYTF
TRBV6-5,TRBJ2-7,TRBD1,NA,TGTGCCAGTCAGGGGGACGAGCAGTACTTC,CASQGDEQYF
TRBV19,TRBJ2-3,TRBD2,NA,TGTGCCAGCAAAGTAGCGGGAGGGCCGGGTACGCAGTATTTT,CASKVAGGPGTQYF
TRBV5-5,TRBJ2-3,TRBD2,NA,TGTGCCAGCAGCTTGCCTAGCGGGAGGGTCGTGGATACGCAGTATTTT,CASSLPSGRVVDTQYF
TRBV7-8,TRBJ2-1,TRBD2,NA,TGTGCCAGCAGCCCTAGCGGGGACGAGCAGTTCTTC,CASSPSGDEQFF
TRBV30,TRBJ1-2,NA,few,TGTGCCTGGAGGGGAGAAGACTATGGCTACACCTTC,CAWRGEDYGYTF
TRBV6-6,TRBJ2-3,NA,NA,TGTGCCAGTAGCCGGGGAAGGAGCCTTACGCAGTATTTT,CASSRGRSLTQYF
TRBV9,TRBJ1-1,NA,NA,TGTGCCAGCAGCCCAAAAGGGGTGTTAGGCACTGAAGCTTTCTTT,CASSPKGVLGTEAFF
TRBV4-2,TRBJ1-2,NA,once,TGTGCCAGCAGGACCGCGGACAGCTATGGCTACACCTTC,CASRTADSYGYTF
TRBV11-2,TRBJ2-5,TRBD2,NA,TGTGCCAGCAGCTTTAGCGGGGCCTCCCAAGAGACCCAGTACTTC,CASSFSGASQETQYF
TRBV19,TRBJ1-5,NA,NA,TGTGCCAGTTGTCCAGGGTCCCCCTGTAGTCAGCCCCAGCATTTT,CASCPGSPCSQPQHF
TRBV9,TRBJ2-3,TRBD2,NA,TGTGCCAGCTCCCGTAGCGGGGCACTGACGGATACGCAGTATTTT,CASSRSGALTDTQYF
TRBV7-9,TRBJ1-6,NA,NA,TGTGCCAGCAGCTTACTACAGGAGAATAATTCACCCCTCCACTTT,CASSLLQENNSPLHF
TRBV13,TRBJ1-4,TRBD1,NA,TGTGCCAGCAGCAGCCGGGACAGCATTAATGAAAAACTGTTTTTT,CASSSRDSINEKLFF
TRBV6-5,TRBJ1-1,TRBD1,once,TGTGCCAGCAGACCACCGGACAGGGGGAGGACTGAAGCTTTCTTT,CASRPPDRGRTEAFF
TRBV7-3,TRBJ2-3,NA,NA,TGTGCCAGCAGCCCCGGGACTTACGGGGATACGCAGTATTTT,CASSPGTYGDTQYF
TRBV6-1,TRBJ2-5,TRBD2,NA,TGTGCCAGCACCCCCGCGGCGGGGGGTTCAGAGACCCAGTACTTC,CASTPAAGGSETQYF
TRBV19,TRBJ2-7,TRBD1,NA,TGTGCCAGTACCCGGACAGGGAGCTCCTACGAGCAGTACTTC,CASTRTGSSYEQYF
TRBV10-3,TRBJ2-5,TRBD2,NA,TGTGCCATCAGGTCCGGGACTAGCGGGGGAGGTGAGACCCAGTACTTC,CAIRSGTSGGGETQYF
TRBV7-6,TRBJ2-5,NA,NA,TGTGCCAGCAGCGAGCAAGGGACTCCCTCGACCCAGTACTTC,CASSEQGTPSTQYF
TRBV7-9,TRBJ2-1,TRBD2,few,TGTGCCAGCAGCCCAGTGGTGGGACTAGCGGAGAATGAGCAGTTCTTC,CASSPVVGLAENEQFF
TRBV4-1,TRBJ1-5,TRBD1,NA,TGCGCCAGCAGCGCCCGGGGACAGGGTGGCAATCAGCCCCAGCATTTT,CASSARGQGGNQPQHF
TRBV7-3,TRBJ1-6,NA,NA,TGTGCCAGCAGCTTGGGGGGGGGTAGAGGGTCACCCCTCCACTTT,CASSLGGGRGSPLHF